These 10 T cell receptor beta chains were all obtained from the same sample, sequenced in a study of blood T cells in healthy people across ages. Then a second PCR, running roughly 7 to 12 cycles, was carried out with a sample-barcoded 5' primer and a J-beta primer mix. TCRdb fed the 5' RACE reads into MiXCR, producing one record per CDR3 protein. The table includes about 1.1 million distinct CDR3 sequences, more than 30% detected once. What was sequenced was blood. The source of these receptors is a man younger than 35 in good health.

This clonotype was counted only a few times. V gene TRBV10-3 combines with J gene TRBJ1-2; possibly TRBD1 for D (6 bases). Trimming stripped 6 bases from V and 1 base from J, with 12 bases between. Germline V lookup: CDR1 ENHRY, CDR2 SYGVKD. The CDR3 length is 14 residues. DNA for the CDR3: TGTGCCATCAGCGTTACAGGGATTAACTATGGCTACACCTTC. Protein product: CAISVTGINYGYTF.

This clonotype was detected only a few times. V gene TRBV20-1 combines with J gene TRBJ2-1; TRBD2 matches at 8 bases. CDR1 and CDR2 (germline): DFQATT, SNEGSKA (reference sequence). V was pared by 5 bases and J by 3 bases, with 6 bases of the junction left unmatched. This CDR3 region has 14 residues. CDR3 nucleotide sequence: TGCAGTGCTGCTAGCGGGCCCCTCTACAATGAGCAGTTCTTC. Translating it yields CSAASGPLYNEQFF.

The chain is built from TRBV9 and TRBJ1-2; D remains ambiguous. The CDR3 covers 14 residues. Trimming cost V 1 base and J 0 bases, with 7 bases left between them. CDR1 SGDLS and CDR2 YYNGEE come from the germline V gene. CDR3 sequence reads: CASSVTEANYGYTF. CDR3 nucleotides: TGTGCCAGCAGCGTAACAGAAGCTAACTATGGCTACACCTTC.

With regard to this clonotype: This may be a read error: a much more frequent sequence differs by one nucleotide. This chain joins TRBV9 and TRBJ1-2; 7 nucleotides align to TRBD1. This CDR3 is built from 14 residues. With V trimmed by 3 bases and J by 0 bases, 2 bases remained unmatched. The germline V gene has CDR1 SGDLS and CDR2 YYNGEE. The CDR3 DNA is TGTGCCAGCAGCGGCGGGACAGCTAACTATGGCTACACCTTC. This translates into CASSGGTANYGYTF.

In its sample, this clonotype was seen many times. This rearrangement joins TRBV2 to TRBJ1-2; TRBD1 matches 8 bases. Germline-derived CDR1 and CDR2 are SNHLY and FYNNEI. J gave up 8 bases and V 6 bases, and 8 bases lay outside the gene matches. The CDR3 length is 13 residues. CDR3 sequence reads: CASRDRALGGYTF. In DNA form, the CDR3 reads TGTGCCAGCAGGGACAGGGCCTTAGGGGGCTACACCTTC.

V is TRBV29-1 and J is TRBJ2-3; maybe TRBD1 (6 bases). The V gene lost 6 bases and the J gene lost 2 bases, with 15 bases spanning the gap. CDR1 and CDR2 from the germline V gene are SQVTM and ANQGSEA. This CDR3 has 14 amino acids. CDR3 residues: CSVKRTEITDTQYF. In DNA form, the CDR3 reads TGCAGCGTAAAAAGGACAGAGATCACAGATACGCAGTATTTT.

Details on this clonotype: A read error may be the cause here, since a much bigger clone is one base away. This chain links TRBV20-1 with TRBJ2-1, with 8 bases that match TRBD1. The DNA end is a closer match to TRBJ2-7, so the J assignment may be wrong. The CDR3 sequence is 13 residues long. Germline CDR1 is DFQATT and CDR2 is SNEGSKA (reference sequence). CDR3: CSARGTGNNEQYF. The CDR3 nucleotides read TGCAGTGCCAGAGGGACAGGTAACAATGAGCAGTACTTC.

Note on this clonotype: A much larger clone sits a single nucleotide away, making a read error possible. This chain uses TRBV2 with TRBJ2-3, with a possible D match to TRBD1 (6 bases). CDR1 and CDR2 (germline): SNHLY, FYNNEI. This CDR3 region has 13 residues. Trimming shortened V by 6 bases and J by 3 bases, and 10 bases separated the two germline ends. The CDR3 is CASRERGTDTQYF. The CDR3 DNA reads as TGTGCCAGCAGAGAAAGGGGGACAGATACGCAGTATTTT.

The sample holds a few counts of this clonotype. The CDR3 region is CATSRGRDGTEAFF. The CDR3 DNA is TGTGCCACCAGCAGAGGACGGGATGGGACTGAAGCTTTCTTT. The V and J genes are TRBV15 and TRBJ1-1; D not resolved. The CDR3 has 14 residues. The germline gives CDR1 LNHNV, CDR2 YYDKDF (reference sequence). V shed 1 base and J shed 5 bases, with 11 bases lying between them.

The V and J genes are TRBV5-1 and TRBJ2-7; D possibly corresponds to TRBD1 (6 bases). Trimming took off 2 bases at V and 1 base at J, with 13 bases between the two ends. CDR1 is SGHRS and CDR2 is YFSETQ in the germline V gene. This CDR3 spans 15 amino acids. This chain's CDR3 is CASSFRDTPSYEQYF. CDR3 coding DNA: TGCGCCAGCAGCTTCAGGGACACCCCATCCTACGAGCAGTACTTC.